This T cell receptor beta chain is drawn from a study of blood T cell repertoires in COVID-19. Study context: Samples representing acute and convalescent COVID-19 were sourced from the United States, Italy and Spain.

This clone appeared once. The V end lost 5 bases, the J end lost 3 bases, and 16 bases lay between the germline ends. The CDR3 is 15 amino acids. Germline V gene data show CDR1 as LNHNV and CDR2 as YYDKDF (reference sequence). Repertoires were generated with immunoSEQ multiplex PCR, while TCRdb's copy carries only in-frame clones and drops some. This sample yields around 230,000 clones, of which around 85% are seen a single time; 5% to 6.5% belongs to the top ten. The rearrangement uses TRBV15 and TRBJ1-1; unclear D gene. The specimen sequenced was peripheral blood. The receptor comes from a man aged 45-60 years with COVID-19, enrolled during active disease. The CDR3 DNA reads TGTGCCACCAGCCCCCAAGGAACGGGATACACTGAAGCTTTCTTT. The encoded protein is CATSPQGTGYTEAFF. Full variable domain (remainder filled in from reference TRBV15 and TRBJ1-1): DAMVIQNPRYQVTQFGKPVTLSCSQTLNHNVMYWYQQKSSQAPKLLFHYYDKDFNNEADTPDNFQSRRPNTSFCFLDIRSPGLGDTAMYLCATSPQGTGYTEAFFGQGTRLTVV.